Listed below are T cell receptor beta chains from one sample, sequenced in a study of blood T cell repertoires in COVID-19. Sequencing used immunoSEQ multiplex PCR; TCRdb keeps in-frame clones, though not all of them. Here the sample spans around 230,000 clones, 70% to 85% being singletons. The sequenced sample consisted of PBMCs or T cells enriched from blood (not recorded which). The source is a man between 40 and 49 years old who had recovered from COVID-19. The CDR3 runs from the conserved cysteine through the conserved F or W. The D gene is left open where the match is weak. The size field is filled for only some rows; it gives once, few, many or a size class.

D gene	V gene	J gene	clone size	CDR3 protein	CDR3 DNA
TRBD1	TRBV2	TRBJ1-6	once	CASTDTGGRDSPLHF	TGTGCCAGCACCGATACAGGGGGGAGGGATTCACCCCTCCACTTT
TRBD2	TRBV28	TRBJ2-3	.	CASSSTGGISTDTQYF	TGTGCCAGCAGTTCCACGGGGGGGATAAGCACAGATACGCAGTATTTT
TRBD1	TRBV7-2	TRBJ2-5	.	CASSTVTGGLGETQYF	TGTGCCAGCAGCACCGTAACAGGGGGCTTGGGAGAGACCCAGTACTTC
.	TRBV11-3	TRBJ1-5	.	CAPAGNQPQHF	TGTGCCCCGGCGGGCAATCAGCCCCAGCATTTT
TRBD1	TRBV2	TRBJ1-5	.	CASRGTGDQPQHF	TGTGCCAGCAGGGGAACAGGGGATCAGCCCCAGCATTTT
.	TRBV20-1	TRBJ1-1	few	CSAVRVREAFF	TGCAGTGCCGTGAGGGTCAGGGAAGCTTTCTTT
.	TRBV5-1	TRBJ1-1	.	CASSPREGNTEAFF	TGCGCCAGCAGCCCCCGGGAGGGTAACACTGAAGCTTTCTTT
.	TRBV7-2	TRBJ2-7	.	CASSPSPWGRFYEQYF	TGTGCCAGCAGCCCGTCCCCTTGGGGCAGGTTTTACGAGCAGTACTTC
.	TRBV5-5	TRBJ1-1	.	CASSVTGTTPKAFF	TGTGCCAGCAGCGTTACCGGGACTACCCCCAAAGCTTTCTTT
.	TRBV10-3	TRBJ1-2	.	CAISGSLTVTSSNYGYTF	TGTGCCATCAGTGGCTCGCTGACAGTTACCTCCTCTAACTATGGCTACACCTTC
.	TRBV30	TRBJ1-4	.	CAWSVQSYPEKLFF	TGTGCCTGGAGTGTACAAAGTTACCCTGAAAAACTGTTTTTT
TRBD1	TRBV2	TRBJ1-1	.	CASRGTGMGTEAFF	TGTGCCAGCAGGGGGACAGGGATGGGCACTGAAGCTTTCTTT
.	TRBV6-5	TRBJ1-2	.	CASRGSSGYTF	TGTGCCAGCAGGGGCAGCTCCGGCTACACCTTC
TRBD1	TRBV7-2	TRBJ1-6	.	CASSLGTGENSPLHF	TGTGCCAGCAGCTTGGGGACAGGGGAGAATTCACCCCTCCACTTT
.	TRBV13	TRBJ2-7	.	CASSLRDGGTYEQYF	TGTGCCAGCAGCCTCCGGGACGGAGGGACCTACGAGCAGTACTTC
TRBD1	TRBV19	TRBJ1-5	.	CASRGVRQGMNQPQHF	TGTGCCAGTAGAGGGGTTAGACAGGGTATGAATCAGCCCCAGCATTTT
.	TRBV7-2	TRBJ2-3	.	CASSTIAGRSTDTQYF	TGTGCCAGCAGCACGATCGCGGGGAGGAGCACAGATACGCAGTATTTT
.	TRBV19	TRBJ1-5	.	CASSIDRDQPQHF	TGTGCCAGTAGTATAGATAGAGATCAGCCCCAGCATTTT
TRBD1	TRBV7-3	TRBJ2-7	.	CASSSRPGQGSEQYF	TGTGCCAGCAGCTCCCGACCGGGACAGGGTTCCGAGCAGTACTTC
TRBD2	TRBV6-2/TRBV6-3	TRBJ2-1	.	CASSYQRLAGVNNEQFF	TGTGCCAGCAGTTACCAAAGACTAGCGGGGGTGAACAATGAGCAGTTCTTC
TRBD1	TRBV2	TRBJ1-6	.	CASRPGRAGGYSPLHF	TGTGCCAGCAGGCCCGGTCGGGCAGGGGGTTATTCACCCCTCCACTTT
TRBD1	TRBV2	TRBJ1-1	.	CASVQGEDTEAFF	TGTGCCAGTGTACAGGGGGAGGACACTGAAGCTTTCTTT
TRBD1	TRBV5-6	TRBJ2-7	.	CASTLEGQRYEQYF	TGTGCCAGCACCCTTGAGGGACAGAGGTACGAGCAGTACTTC
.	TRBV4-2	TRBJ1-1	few	CASSQEPVNTEAFF	TGTGCCAGCAGCCAAGAGCCGGTGAACACTGAAGCTTTCTTT
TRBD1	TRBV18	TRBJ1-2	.	CASSPTGDYGYTF	TGTGCCAGCTCACCCACAGGGGACTATGGCTACACCTTC
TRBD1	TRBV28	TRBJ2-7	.	CASRSGQGLEQYF	TGTGCCAGCAGATCGGGACAGGGTTTGGAGCAGTACTTC
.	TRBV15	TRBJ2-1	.	CATSRGFDRGKSLNEQFF	TGTGCCACCAGCCGAGGCTTTGATAGGGGGAAAAGCCTTAATGAGCAGTTCTTC
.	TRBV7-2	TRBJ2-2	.	CASSLRTGDTGELFF	TGTGCCAGCAGTTTAAGGACTGGGGACACCGGGGAGCTGTTTTTT
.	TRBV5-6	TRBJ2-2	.	CASSFSQGDTGELFF	TGTGCCAGCAGCTTTTCACAGGGAGACACCGGGGAGCTGTTTTTT
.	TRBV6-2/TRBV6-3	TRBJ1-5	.	CASSLRGINDQPQHF	TGTGCCAGCAGTTTAAGGGGTATCAATGATCAGCCCCAGCATTTT
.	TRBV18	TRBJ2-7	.	CASSPQEGPYEQYF	TGTGCCAGCTCACCACAGGAGGGGCCCTACGAGCAGTACTTC
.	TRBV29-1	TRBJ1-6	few	CSAQRGSDTPLHF	TGCAGCGCCCAAAGGGGCAGTGACACCCCCCTCCACTTT
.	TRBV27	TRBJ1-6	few	CASSFVENSPLHF	TGTGCCAGCAGTTTCGTGGAGAATTCACCCCTCCACTTT
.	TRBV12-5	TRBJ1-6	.	CASGLTPSSSYNSPLHF	TGTGCTAGTGGTCTGACACCTTCGAGCTCCTATAATTCACCCCTCCACTTT
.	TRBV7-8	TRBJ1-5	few	CASSYWTAAHSNQPQHF	TGTGCCAGCAGCTATTGGACAGCTGCTCATAGCAATCAGCCCCAGCATTTT
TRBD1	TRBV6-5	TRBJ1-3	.	CASRSKQGTGNTIYF	TGTGCCAGCAGAAGCAAACAGGGGACGGGAAACACCATATATTTT
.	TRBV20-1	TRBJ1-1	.	CSASEGGSLNTEAFF	TGCAGTGCTAGTGAGGGAGGTAGTTTGAACACTGAAGCTTTCTTT